This TCR beta chain originates from a study of blood T cells in healthy people across ages. A second PCR, run for about 7 to 11 cycles, used a sample-barcoded 5' primer plus a J-beta primer mix. TCRdb re-called the 5' RACE reads through MiXCR, storing one row per CDR3 protein. The table has hundreds of thousands of distinct CDR3 sequences, roughly 24% seen once. CDR1 is SGHTA and CDR2 is FQGNSA in the germline V gene. V shed 1 base and J 12 bases; nucleotides not matched to a gene: 15. This CDR3 is built from 17 residues. These data were also reused for a study on T cells of mothers and their children. That work adds: Reads recorded for TCR beta CDR3 numbered over 9.5 million per mother and several million per child.

Sequencing was performed on blood. This clonotype originated in a boy between 10 and 17 years old in good health. The chain is built from TRBV7-2 and TRBJ1-6, with 7 bases fitting TRBD1. This CDR3 is CASSLGSDRDSELPLHF. The CDR3 coding sequence is TGTGCCAGCAGCTTAGGGTCCGACCGGGACAGCGAGCTACCCCTCCACTTT.